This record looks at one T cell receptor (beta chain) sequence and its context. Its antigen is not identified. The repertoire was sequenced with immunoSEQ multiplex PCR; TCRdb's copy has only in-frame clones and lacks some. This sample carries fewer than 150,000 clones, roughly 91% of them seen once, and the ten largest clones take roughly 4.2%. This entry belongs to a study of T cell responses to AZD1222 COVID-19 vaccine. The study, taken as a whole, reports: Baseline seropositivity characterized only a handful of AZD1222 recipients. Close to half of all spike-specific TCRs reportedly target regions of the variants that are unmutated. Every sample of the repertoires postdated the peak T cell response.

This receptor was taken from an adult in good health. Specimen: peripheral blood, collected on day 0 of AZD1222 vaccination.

For the CDR3, the DNA is TGTGCCAGCAGTTTATGGGGCACAGATACGCAGTATTTT. Translating gives CASSLWGTDTQYF. The chain couples TRBV27 to TRBJ2-3; D remains ambiguous. The V gene's germline CDR1 is MNHEY and CDR2 SMNVEV (reference sequence). The germline V and J ends were trimmed by 1 base and 1 base, with 3 bases remaining between them. The CDR3 runs to 13 residues.